The 32 T cell receptor beta chains below come from one sample, sequenced in a study of PD-L1 blockade in urothelial cancer. Clones were sequenced by immunoSEQ multiplex PCR, and TCRdb holds only the in-frame ones, with some missing. The sample shows about 88,000 clones, more than 85% of them seen only once. The sequenced sample was PBMCs, obtained around atezolizumab (anti-PD-L1) treatment. The receptors originated from a man in his fifties or sixties with urothelial cancer.

The sample holds one count of this clone. This sequence joins TRBV7-2 and TRBJ1-2; D possibly corresponds to TRBD1 (6 bases). CDR1 is SGHTA, CDR2 FQGNSA, per germline. The CDR3 spans 13 residues. The V gene lost 6 bases and the J gene lost 4 bases, with 12 bases spanning the gap. The CDR3 coding sequence is TGTGCCAGCAGTACAGGACAGACCTATGGCTACACCTTC. It codes for CASSTGQTYGYTF.

This chain links TRBV4-2 with TRBJ1-2, with a possible D match to TRBD1 (6 bases). Trimming cost V 0 bases and J 4 bases, with 9 bases left between them. The germline gives CDR1 LGHNA, CDR2 YNFKEQ. The CDR3 extends over 14 amino acids. CDR3 nucleotide sequence: TGTGCCAGCAGCCAAGAGGCAGGGGTCTATGGCTACACCTTC. This encodes CASSQEAGVYGYTF.

This chain links TRBV19 with TRBJ1-1, with 12 bases matching TRBD1. The germline V gene has CDR1 LNHDA and CDR2 SQIVND (reference sequence). V trimming: 7 bases; J trimming: 1 base; junction bases outside the gene matches: 4. The CDR3 spans 15 residues. The CDR3 loop reads CASTGQGAGNTEAFF. The DNA of the CDR3 is TGTGCCAGTACGGGACAGGGGGCCGGGAACACTGAAGCTTTCTTT.

In DNA, the CDR3 is TGTGCCAGCAGCTCCCGGGGTGAGAGCTCCTACGAGCAGTACTTC. It specifies CASSSRGESSYEQYF. The V call is TRBV5-4, the J call TRBJ2-7; D may be TRBD2 (5 bases). The CDR3 consists of 15 residues. The V gene lost 3 bases and the J gene lost 0 bases, with 13 bases spanning the gap. Looked up from germline, CDR1 is SGHNT and CDR2 is YYREEE (reference sequence).

The chain carries TRBV5-6 and TRBJ2-5; D is perhaps TRBD1 (6 bases). V was shortened by 4 bases and J by 9 bases, with 10 bases between the two germline ends. Per the germline V gene, CDR1 is SGHDT and CDR2 is YYEEEE. The CDR3 contains 11 residues. Here the CDR3 DNA reads TGTGCCAGCAGCCAGGGGACGGCCCAGTACTTC. Translating it yields CASSQGTAQYF.

The chain recombines TRBV11-2 with TRBJ2-5; a weak D match, TRBD2 (5 bases). The CDR3 is 16 residues long. The V gene lost 1 base and the J gene lost 4 bases, with 16 bases spanning the gap. Germline CDR1 reads SGHAT; CDR2 reads FQNNGV. CDR3 DNA sequence: TGTGCCAGCAGCTTAGTTGGATTTAGCGCGGGAGAGACCCAGTACTTC. Its translation is CASSLVGFSAGETQYF.

A word on this clone: Germline and junction disagree at one end, which may indicate a read error. V and J are TRBV29-1 and TRBJ2-1, with 9 bases identical to TRBD1. Germline V CDR1 and CDR2: SQVTM, ANQGSEA. The CDR3 runs 12 residues. The CDR3 sequence is CSVRTAGQGGVF. DNA for the CDR3: TGCAGCGTTAGGACCGCGGGACAGGGAGGCGTCTTC.

The CDR3 bases are TGTGCCAGCAGACGAACGGCAGGGCCACCCGAGCAGTACTTC. It is translated as CASRRTAGPPEQYF. J is TRBJ2-7 and V is TRBV7-2; D perhaps matches TRBD1 (5 bases). The CDR3 runs to 14 residues. V gave up 6 bases and J gave up 6 bases, with 18 bases separating them. Germline values: CDR1 SGHTA, CDR2 FQGNSA.

The count of this clone is one. The chain recombines TRBV7-2 with TRBJ2-4; D may be TRBD1 (6 bases). CDR1 and CDR2 (germline): SGHTA, FQGNSA. There are 14 residues in the CDR3. V dropped 1 base and J dropped 8 bases, with 12 bases sitting between them. As DNA, the CDR3 is TGTGCCAGCAGCTTAGGGGGGCGCAATGACATTCAGTACTTC. The encoded protein is CASSLGGRNDIQYF.

This chain uses TRBV29-1 with TRBJ1-4, with 8 bases identical to TRBD1. Trimming took 5 bases from V and 8 from J; bases not matched to a gene: 10. Germline V CDR1 and CDR2: SQVTM, ANQGSEA. This CDR3 is 14 amino acids long. CDR3 in amino acids: CSVSHGQGYEKLFF. The CDR3 bases are TGCAGCGTTTCCCACGGACAGGGATACGAAAAACTGTTTTTT.

The J gene is TRBJ2-5, the V gene TRBV7-2, with a tentative D call TRBD2 (5 bases). The V gene's germline CDR1 is SGHTA and CDR2 FQGNSA. The CDR3 extends over 14 amino acids. Trimming stripped 3 bases from V and 4 bases from J, with 12 bases between. The CDR3 protein is CASSFGIEGETQYF. CDR3 bases: TGTGCCAGCAGCTTCGGGATAGAGGGAGAGACCCAGTACTTC.

V usage is TRBV19 and J usage is TRBJ1-2; 9 positions agree with TRBD1. CDR3 length: 15 amino acids. The ends lost 7 bases at V and 4 bases at J; junction bases unmatched: 10. Germline loops: CDR1 LNHDA, CDR2 SQIVND (reference sequence). The CDR3 sequence: CASIRDRVGLYGYTF. The CDR3 DNA reads TGTGCCAGTATACGGGACAGGGTCGGTCTCTATGGCTACACCTTC.

The gene calls are TRBV5-4 and TRBJ2-5, with D perhaps matching TRBD1 (8 bases). The length of the CDR3 is 16 residues. CDR1 and CDR2 from the germline V gene are SGHNT and YYREEE (reference sequence). Deletions cut 1 base from V and 1 base from J, with 14 bases between. The CDR3 sequence: CASSLRGDRFQETQYF. The CDR3 DNA sequence: TGTGCCAGCAGCTTGCGGGGGGACAGGTTCCAAGAGACCCAGTACTTC.

The chain couples TRBV20-1 to TRBJ2-7, with D unclear. The CDR3 has 11 residues. Deletions cut 0 bases from V and 4 bases from J, with 4 bases between. CDR1 and CDR2 (germline): DFQATT, SNEGSKA (reference sequence). CDR3: CSARDLYEQYF. Written as DNA, the CDR3 is TGCAGTGCTAGAGACTTGTACGAGCAGTACTTC.

This sequence joins TRBV7-3 and TRBJ2-5; 7 nucleotides agree with TRBD2. CDR3 length: 14 residues. V dropped 5 bases and J dropped 5; count of bases not matched to a gene: 8. Germline loops: CDR1 SGHTA, CDR2 FQGTGA. This chain's CDR3 is CASSQGPGGETQYF. The CDR3 DNA sequence: TGTGCCAGCAGCCAAGGCCCGGGGGGTGAGACCCAGTACTTC.

The table lists this clone with a count of one. This chain joins TRBV6-5 and TRBJ2-7, with no clear D. The germline V gene has CDR1 MNHEY and CDR2 SVGAGI. The ends were cut back, 7 bases at V and 2 bases at J, with 18 bases in the middle. The CDR3 is 15 amino acids. CDR3 protein: CASTRGPIKTYEQYF. CDR3 bases: TGTGCCAGCACCCGAGGCCCGATTAAAACCTACGAGCAGTACTTC.

J is TRBJ2-3 and V is TRBV7-2; TRBD2 agrees at 8 bases. Germline V gene sequence: CDR1 SGHTA, CDR2 FQGNSA. The V gene end was trimmed by 4 bases and the J gene end by 0 bases; junction bases not matched to a gene: 12. CDR3 size: 18 residues. The CDR3 DNA sequence: TGTGCCAGCAGCTATCGAAGAGCGGGAGTGACTAGCACAGATACGCAGTATTTT. As protein: CASSYRRAGVTSTDTQYF.

The J gene is TRBJ1-1, the V gene TRBV18, with 7 bases matching TRBD1. Germline loops: CDR1 KGHSH, CDR2 LQKENI. V gave up 3 bases and J gave up 7 bases; unmatched junction bases: 8. The CDR3 spans 14 residues. CDR3 DNA sequence: TGTGCCAGCTCACCTGACAGGGTGAGGGTTGAAGCTTTCTTT. Protein sequence: CASSPDRVRVEAFF. Full variable domain (missing parts from reference TRBV18 and TRBJ1-1): NAGVMQNPRHLVRRRGQEARLRCSPMKGHSHVYWYRQLPEEGLKFMVYLQKENIIDESGMPKERFSAEFPKEGPSILRIQQVVRGDSAAYFCASSPDRVRVEAFFGQGTRLTVV.

This chain links TRBV5-1 with TRBJ1-1; D gene unclear. The CDR3 is made up of 14 amino acids. V was pared by 4 bases and J by 3 bases, with 13 bases between. Per the germline V gene, CDR1 is SGHRS and CDR2 is YFSETQ. CDR3 coding DNA: TGCGCCAGCAGCCCGATGGCCGGGGACACTGAAGCTTTCTTT. Residues: CASSPMAGDTEAFF. Full variable domain (rest looked up from reference TRBV5-1 and TRBJ1-1): KAGVTQTPRYLIKTRGQQVTLSCSPISGHRSVSWYQQTPGQGLQFLFEYFSETQRNKGNFPGRFSGRQFSNSRSEMNVSTLELGDSALYLCASSPMAGDTEAFFGQGTRLTVV.

The rearrangement joins TRBV30 to TRBJ2-3, with a possible D match to TRBD2 (7 bases). Germline loops: CDR1 GTSNPN, CDR2 SVGIG (reference sequence). Trimming stripped 5 bases from V and 6 bases from J, with 24 bases between. The CDR3 is made up of 16 amino acids. CDR3 bases: TGTGCCTGGGGGGGGGCGGCCGGGCTAGGGGGGGATACGCAGTATTTT. This encodes CAWGGAAGLGGDTQYF. Full variable domain (missing parts from reference TRBV30 and TRBJ2-3): SQTIHQWPATLVQPVGSPLSLECTVEGTSNPNLYWYRQAAGRGLQLLFYSVGIGQISSEVPQNLSASRPQDRQFILSSKKLLLSDSGFYLCAWGGAAGLGGDTQYFGPGTRLTVL.

This chain uses TRBV7-9 with TRBJ1-1; 8 bases are a match to TRBD1. V lost 5 bases and J lost 3; bases outside the gene matches: 8. This CDR3 comprises 15 residues. Germline-derived CDR1 and CDR2 are SEHNR and FQNEAQ (reference sequence). The CDR3 reads CASSPRTGRDTEAFF. The DNA for the CDR3 is TGTGCCAGCAGCCCGCGGACAGGGAGGGACACTGAAGCTTTCTTT.

This clone appeared a single time. The DNA for the CDR3 is TGCGCCAGCAGTGACCCCCGGGGGGGGTCCGGCGGGGAGCTGTTTTTT. Its translation: CASSDPRGGSGGELFF. V and J are TRBV10-1 and TRBJ2-2, with 8 positions matching TRBD2. This CDR3 region has 16 residues. Germline CDR1 WNHNN, CDR2 SYGVQD (reference sequence). V dropped 3 bases and J dropped 7; count of bases not matched to a gene: 10.

The genes are TRBV5-1 and TRBJ2-5, with TRBD1 matching over 9 bases. The CDR3 is 15 residues long. The germline gives CDR1 SGHRS, CDR2 YFSETQ. J gave up 5 bases and V 0 bases, and 5 bases lay outside the gene matches. CDR3 amino acids: CASSLAGTGLETQYF. DNA of the CDR3: TGCGCCAGCAGCTTGGCCGGGACAGGGTTGGAGACCCAGTACTTC.

J is TRBJ1-3 and V is TRBV10-3, with D possibly TRBD1 on 5 matching bases. The CDR3 runs to 15 residues. With 0 bases removed from V and 4 bases from J, the gap between germline ends came to 10 bases. In germline, CDR1 is ENHRY, CDR2 SYGVKD. CDR3 loop: CAISESVREGNTIYF. CDR3 DNA sequence: TGTGCCATCAGTGAGTCGGTCAGGGAAGGAAACACCATATATTTT.

The V and J genes are TRBV4-2 and TRBJ2-5; 11 bases are a match to TRBD2. The germline gives CDR1 LGHNA, CDR2 YNFKEQ. V shed 0 bases and J 5 bases; nucleotides not matched to a gene: 11. CDR3 length equals 18 residues. CDR3 sequence: CASSQDADSGGASETQYF. In nucleotides, the CDR3 is TGTGCCAGCAGCCAAGATGCGGATAGCGGGGGGGCGTCGGAGACCCAGTACTTC.

The chain couples TRBV2 to TRBJ1-4; 7 nucleotides line up with TRBD1. V lost 11 bases and J lost 5; bases outside the gene matches: 5. The germline gives CDR1 SNHLY, CDR2 FYNNEI. CDR3 length equals 12 residues. For the CDR3, the DNA is TGTGCCGGAGGGACAGCCAATGAAAAACTGTTTTTT. It translates to CAGGTANEKLFF.

The rearrangement joins TRBV12-5 to TRBJ2-1; D uncertain. The CDR3 sequence is 13 residues long. V was shortened by 0 bases and J by 6 bases, with 6 bases between the two germline ends. From germline, CDR1 is LGHNT and CDR2 FRNRAP. The CDR3 loop is CASGLVSSNEQFF. The CDR3, as DNA: TGTGCTAGTGGTTTGGTTTCTAGCAATGAGCAGTTCTTC.

The chain links TRBV6-5 to TRBJ1-5; TRBD1 aligns across 8 bases. CDR1 is MNHEY and CDR2 is SVGAGI in the germline V gene. The V and J ends lost 4 bases and 6 bases, in that order; junction bases with no gene match: 5. The CDR3 totals 14 residues. Here the CDR3 DNA reads TGTGCCAGCAGTTGGACAGGGAATAGTCAGCCCCAGCATTTT. Its translation: CASSWTGNSQPQHF.

The chain combines TRBV6-5 with TRBJ2-1; D might be TRBD2 (6 bases). The CDR3 length is 16 residues. The V end lost 4 bases, the J end lost 4 bases, and 17 bases lay between the germline ends. The germline CDR1 and CDR2 sequences are MNHEY and SVGAGI. CDR3: CASSSSVEARYNEQFF. The CDR3 DNA is TGTGCCAGCAGTTCTAGCGTTGAAGCTAGATACAATGAGCAGTTCTTC.

The genes are TRBV5-1 and TRBJ2-3; 12 bases are a match to TRBD2. The CDR3 contains 18 residues. The V segment lost 4 bases and the J segment 3 bases; nucleotides outside the gene matches: 12. Germline V gene sequence: CDR1 SGHRS, CDR2 YFSETQ. In DNA, the CDR3 is TGCGCCAGCAGCGTGACCACTAGCGGGGGGCCGGTTACAGATACGCAGTATTTT. Encoded protein: CASSVTTSGGPVTDTQYF.

The chain employs TRBV28 and TRBJ2-7; perhaps TRBD2 as D (5 bases). The germline V gene has CDR1 MDHEN and CDR2 SYDVKM. V dropped 7 bases and J dropped 4 bases, with 11 bases sitting between them. This CDR3 contains 12 residues. CDR3 in DNA: TGTGCCAGCACCGGACCGGGGTACGAGCAGTACTTC. Translated, it gives CASTGPGYEQYF.

The chain has TRBV7-2 and TRBJ2-5; D unclear. V lost 4 bases and J 5 bases, leaving 11 bases between the germline ends. The CDR3 has 13 amino acids. Germline CDR1 is SGHTA and CDR2 is FQGNSA. CDR3 in amino acids: CASSSKLGETQYF. CDR3 bases: TGTGCCAGCAGCTCCAAGCTAGGTGAGACCCAGTACTTC.